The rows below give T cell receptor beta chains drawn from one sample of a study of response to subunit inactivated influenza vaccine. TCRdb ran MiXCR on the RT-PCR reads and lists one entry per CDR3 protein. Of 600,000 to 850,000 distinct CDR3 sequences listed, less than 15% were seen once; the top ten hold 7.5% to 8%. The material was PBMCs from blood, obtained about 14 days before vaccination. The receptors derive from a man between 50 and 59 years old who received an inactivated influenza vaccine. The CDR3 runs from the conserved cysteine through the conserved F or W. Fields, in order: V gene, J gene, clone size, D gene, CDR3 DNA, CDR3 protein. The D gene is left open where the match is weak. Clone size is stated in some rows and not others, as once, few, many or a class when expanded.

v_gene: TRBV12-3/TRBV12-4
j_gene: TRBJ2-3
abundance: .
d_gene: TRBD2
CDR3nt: TGTGCCAGCAAACTCAGCGGGGGTGGATATTTT
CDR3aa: CASKLSGGGYF

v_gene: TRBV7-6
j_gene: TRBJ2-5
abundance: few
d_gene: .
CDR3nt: TGTGCCAGCAGCTTAAGAACCGCTCCGATCCAGTACTTC
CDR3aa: CASSLRTAPIQYF

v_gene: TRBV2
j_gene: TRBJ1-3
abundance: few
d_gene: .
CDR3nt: TGTGCCAGCAGTGAACGCGCGGGGGTCTCTGGAAACACCATATATTTT
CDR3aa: CASSERAGVSGNTIYF

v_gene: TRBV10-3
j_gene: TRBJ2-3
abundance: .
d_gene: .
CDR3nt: TGTGCCATCAGTGAGACCGGTGAGCCAGATACGCAGTATTTT
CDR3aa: CAISETGEPDTQYF

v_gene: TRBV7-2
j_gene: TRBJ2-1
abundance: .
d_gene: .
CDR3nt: TGTGCCAGCAGCTTAGCTCCACAGGGTAGGAATGAGCAGTTCTTC
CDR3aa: CASSLAPQGRNEQFF

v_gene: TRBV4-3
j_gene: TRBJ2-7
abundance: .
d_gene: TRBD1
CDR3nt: TGCGCCAGCAGCCGATGGACAGGGAACGAGCAGTACTTC
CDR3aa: CASSRWTGNEQYF

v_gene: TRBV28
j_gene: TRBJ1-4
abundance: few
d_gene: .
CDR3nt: TGTGCCAGCAGCTCCGGACAGACAACTAATGAAAAACTGTTTTTT
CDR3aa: CASSSGQTTNEKLFF

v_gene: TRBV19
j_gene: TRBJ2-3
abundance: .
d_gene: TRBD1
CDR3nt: TGTGCCAGTAGTCCTTGGACAGGGGGCCGGGATACGCAGTATTTT
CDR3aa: CASSPWTGGRDTQYF

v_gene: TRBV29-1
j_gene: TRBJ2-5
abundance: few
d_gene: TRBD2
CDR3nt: TGCAGCGTTGACGGCGGACTAGCGGGACCTCAAGAGACCCAGTACTTC
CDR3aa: CSVDGGLAGPQETQYF

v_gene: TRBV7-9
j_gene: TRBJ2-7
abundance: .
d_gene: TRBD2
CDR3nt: TGTGCCAGCAGCCACCAGGGAGGGGAATCCTACGAGCAGTACTTC
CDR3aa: CASSHQGGESYEQYF

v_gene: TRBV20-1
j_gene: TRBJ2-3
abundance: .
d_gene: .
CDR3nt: TGCAGTGCCGGAGGGCAGTTCACAGATACGCAGTATTTT
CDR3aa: CSAGGQFTDTQYF

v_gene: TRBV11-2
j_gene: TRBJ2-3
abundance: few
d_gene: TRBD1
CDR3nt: TGTGCCAGCAGCTCCCAGGGGGCGCGTAGCTCAGATACGCAGTATTTT
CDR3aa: CASSSQGARSSDTQYF

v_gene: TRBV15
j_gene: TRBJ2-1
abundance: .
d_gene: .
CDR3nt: TGTGCCACCAGCGCCACCCGCAAGGGTAGCTCCTACAATGAGCAGTTCTTC
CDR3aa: CATSATRKGSSYNEQFF

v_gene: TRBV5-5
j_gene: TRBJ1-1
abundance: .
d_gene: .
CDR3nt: TGTGCCAGCAGCTTCCAATGGGCACAACTTACAATGAACACTGAAGCTTTCTTT
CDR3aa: CASSFQWAQLTMNTEAFF

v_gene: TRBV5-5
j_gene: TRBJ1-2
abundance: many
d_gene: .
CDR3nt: TGTGCCAGCAGCTTGTCTACAGGGAAACCCTATGGCTACACCTTC
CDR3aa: CASSLSTGKPYGYTF

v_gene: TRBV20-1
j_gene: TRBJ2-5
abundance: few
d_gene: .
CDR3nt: TGCAGTGCTATCCTAGTCCCCTTCGAGACCCAGTACTTC
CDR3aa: CSAILVPFETQYF

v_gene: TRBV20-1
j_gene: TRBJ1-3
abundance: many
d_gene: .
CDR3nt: TGCAGTGCTAGAGTTGCTGGAAACACCATATATTTT
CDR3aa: CSARVAGNTIYF

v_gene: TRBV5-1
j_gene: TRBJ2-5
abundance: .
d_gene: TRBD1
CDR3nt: TGCGCCAGCAGCGGGACTGGGACAGGGGAGTACCAAGAGACCCAGTACTTC
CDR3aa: CASSGTGTGEYQETQYF

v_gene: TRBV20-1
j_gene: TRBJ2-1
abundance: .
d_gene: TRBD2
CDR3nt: TGCAGTGCTAGAAACCGACTAGCGGTCTACAATGAGCAGTTCTTC
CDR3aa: CSARNRLAVYNEQFF

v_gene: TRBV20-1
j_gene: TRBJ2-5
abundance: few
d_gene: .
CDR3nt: TGCAGTGCTGGGGGTCAAGAGACCCAGTACTTC
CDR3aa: CSAGGQETQYF

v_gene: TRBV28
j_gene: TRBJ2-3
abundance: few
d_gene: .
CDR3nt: TGTGCCAGCAGCAACTACAGGGTGGGCACAGATACGCAGTATTTT
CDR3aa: CASSNYRVGTDTQYF

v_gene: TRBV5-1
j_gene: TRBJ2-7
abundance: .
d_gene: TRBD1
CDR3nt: TGCGCCAGCACCACTCATCTTGGACAGGGAAACTACGAGCAGTACTTC
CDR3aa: CASTTHLGQGNYEQYF

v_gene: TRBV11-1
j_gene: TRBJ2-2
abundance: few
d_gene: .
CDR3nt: TGTGCCAGCAGCTCGACCAGGGCAGAACACACCAACACCGGGGAGCTGTTTTTT
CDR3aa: CASSSTRAEHTNTGELFF

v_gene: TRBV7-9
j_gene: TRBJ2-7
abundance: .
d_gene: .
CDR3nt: TGTGCCAGCAGCCCGGGCCTCTCAACCCACGAGCAGTACTTC
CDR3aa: CASSPGLSTHEQYF

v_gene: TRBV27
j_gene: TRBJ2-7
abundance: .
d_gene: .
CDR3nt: TGTGCCAGCAGCCCCCTCGGGTTAAGCTCCTACGAGCAGTACTTC
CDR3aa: CASSPLGLSSYEQYF

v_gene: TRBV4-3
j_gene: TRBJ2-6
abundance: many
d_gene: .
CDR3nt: TGCGCCAGCAGCCAAGATCTACGGGTGTCAGGGGCCAACGTCCTGACTTTC
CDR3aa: CASSQDLRVSGANVLTF

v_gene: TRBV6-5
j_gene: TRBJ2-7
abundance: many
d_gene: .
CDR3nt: TGTGCCAGCTCAAACTTCTACGAGCAGTACTTC
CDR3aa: CASSNFYEQYF